This entry features one TCR beta chain sequence. The data are from a study of blood T cell repertoires in COVID-19. For the study at large: The United States, Italy and Spain provided the acute and convalescent COVID-19 samples.

Authors' data handling: It was from reference gene primer amplification that nucleated cell counts were estimated. TCRdb keeps only in-frame clones here, not all; method: immunoSEQ multiplex PCR. The V and J calls and clone size are taken from that table; D and trimming were inferred from the DNA. The sample records roughly 20,000 clones, roughly 91% being singletons. Sequenced: peripheral blood. This clonotype was obtained from a man aged 70 or older with active COVID-19.

The CDR3 region is CASSPLSSGINEQFF. The CDR3 coding sequence is TGTGCCAGCTCACCACTTTCTAGCGGAATCAATGAGCAGTTCTTC. V usage is TRBV18 and J usage is TRBJ2-1; 7 nucleotides line up with TRBD2. Germline CDR1 KGHSH, CDR2 LQKENI. J gave up 6 bases and V 1 base, and 6 bases lay outside the gene matches. The CDR3 sequence is 15 residues long.